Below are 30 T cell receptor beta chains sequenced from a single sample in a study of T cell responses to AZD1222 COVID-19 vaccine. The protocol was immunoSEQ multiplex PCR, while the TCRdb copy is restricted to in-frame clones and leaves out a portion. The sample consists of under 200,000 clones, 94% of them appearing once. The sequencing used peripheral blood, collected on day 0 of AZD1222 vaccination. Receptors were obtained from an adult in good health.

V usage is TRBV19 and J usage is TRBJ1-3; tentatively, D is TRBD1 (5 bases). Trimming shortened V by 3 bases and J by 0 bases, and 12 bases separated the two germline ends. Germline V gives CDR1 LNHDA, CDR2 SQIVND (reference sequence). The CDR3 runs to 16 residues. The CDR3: CASSIVQGGSGNTIYF. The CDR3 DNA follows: TGTGCCAGTAGTATCGTGCAGGGCGGCTCTGGAAACACCATATATTTT.

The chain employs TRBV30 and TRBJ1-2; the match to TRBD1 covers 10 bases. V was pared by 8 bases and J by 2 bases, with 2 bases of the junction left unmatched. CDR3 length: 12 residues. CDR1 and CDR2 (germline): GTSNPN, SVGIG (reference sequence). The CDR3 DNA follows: TGTGCCGGGACAGGGGAAAACTATGGCTACACCTTC. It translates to CAGTGENYGYTF.

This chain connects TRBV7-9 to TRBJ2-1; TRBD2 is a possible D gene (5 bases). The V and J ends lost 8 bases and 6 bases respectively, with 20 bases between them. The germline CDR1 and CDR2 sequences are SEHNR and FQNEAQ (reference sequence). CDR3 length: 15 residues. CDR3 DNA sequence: TGTGCCAGCCTCTTAGCAGATGGAGGAGTCAATGAGCAGTTCTTC. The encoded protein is CASLLADGGVNEQFF.

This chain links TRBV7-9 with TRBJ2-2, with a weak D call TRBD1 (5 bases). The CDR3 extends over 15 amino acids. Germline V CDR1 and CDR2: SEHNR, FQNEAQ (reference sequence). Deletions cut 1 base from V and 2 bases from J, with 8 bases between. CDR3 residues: CASSLGTPNTGELFF. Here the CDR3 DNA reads TGTGCCAGCAGCTTAGGGACACCTAACACCGGGGAGCTGTTTTTT.

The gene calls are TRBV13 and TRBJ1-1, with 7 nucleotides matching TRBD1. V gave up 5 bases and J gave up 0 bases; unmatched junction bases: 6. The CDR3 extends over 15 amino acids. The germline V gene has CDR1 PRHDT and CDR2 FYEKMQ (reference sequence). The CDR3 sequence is CASSGHTGVNTEAFF. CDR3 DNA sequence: TGTGCCAGCAGCGGCCATACAGGGGTGAACACTGAAGCTTTCTTT.

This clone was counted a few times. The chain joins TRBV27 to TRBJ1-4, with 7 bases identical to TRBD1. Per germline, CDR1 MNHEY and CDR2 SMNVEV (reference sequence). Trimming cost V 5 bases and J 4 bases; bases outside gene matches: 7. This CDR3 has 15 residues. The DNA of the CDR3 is TGTGCCAGCAGTCCTCCCGGGACAGATAATGAAAAACTGTTTTTT. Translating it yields CASSPPGTDNEKLFF.

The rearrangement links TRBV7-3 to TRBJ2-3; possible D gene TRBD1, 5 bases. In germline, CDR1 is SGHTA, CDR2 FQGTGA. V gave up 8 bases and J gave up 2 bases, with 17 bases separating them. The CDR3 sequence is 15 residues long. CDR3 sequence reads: CASGAAHTPTDTQYF. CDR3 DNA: TGTGCCAGCGGGGCTGCTCATACCCCCACAGATACGCAGTATTTT. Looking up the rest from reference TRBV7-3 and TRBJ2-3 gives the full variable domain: GAGVSQTPSNKVTEKGKYVELRCDPISGHTALYWYRQSLGQGPEFLIYFQGTGAADDSGLPNDRFFAVRPEGSVSTLKIQRTERGDSAVYLCASGAAHTPTDTQYFGPGTRLTVL.

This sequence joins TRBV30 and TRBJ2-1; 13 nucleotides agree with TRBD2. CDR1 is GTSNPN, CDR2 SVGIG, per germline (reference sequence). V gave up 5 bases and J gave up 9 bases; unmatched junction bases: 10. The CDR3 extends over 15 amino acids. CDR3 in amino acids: CAWVPSLAGGPEQFF. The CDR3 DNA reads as TGTGCCTGGGTCCCCTCACTAGCGGGAGGGCCTGAGCAGTTCTTC. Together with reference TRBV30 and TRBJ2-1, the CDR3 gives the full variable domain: SQTIHQWPATLVQPVGSPLSLECTVEGTSNPNLYWYRQAAGRGLQLLFYSVGIGQISSEVPQNLSASRPQDRQFILSSKKLLLSDSGFYLCAWVPSLAGGPEQFFGPGTRLTVL.

The CDR3 DNA reads TGTGCCAGCAGCTTAGGGCCCGGGGGCTCTGGAAACACCATATATTTT. Encoded protein: CASSLGPGGSGNTIYF. The rearrangement joins TRBV11-2 to TRBJ1-3; maybe TRBD1 (5 bases). The CDR3 length is 16 residues. Trimming left V 1 base short and J 0 bases short, with 10 bases between. Per the germline V gene, CDR1 is SGHAT and CDR2 is FQNNGV. Based on the CDR3 plus reference TRBV11-2 and TRBJ1-3, the full variable domain is EAGVAQSPRYKIIEKRQSVAFWCNPISGHATLYWYQQILGQGPKLLIQFQNNGVVDDSQLPKDRFSAERLKGVDSTLKIQPAKLEDSAVYLCASSLGPGGSGNTIYFGEGSWLTVV.

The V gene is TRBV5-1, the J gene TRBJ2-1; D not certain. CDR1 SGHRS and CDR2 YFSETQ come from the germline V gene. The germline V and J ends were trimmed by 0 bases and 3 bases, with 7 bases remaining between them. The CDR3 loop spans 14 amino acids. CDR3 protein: CASSLDPGYNEQFF. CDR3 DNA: TGCGCCAGCAGCTTGGATCCCGGCTACAATGAGCAGTTCTTC.

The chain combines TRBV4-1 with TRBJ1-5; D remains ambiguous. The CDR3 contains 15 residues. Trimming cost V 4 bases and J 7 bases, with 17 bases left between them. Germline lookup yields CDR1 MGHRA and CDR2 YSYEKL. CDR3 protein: CASSLVVGVPQPQHF. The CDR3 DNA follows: TGCGCCAGCAGCCTCGTCGTCGGAGTTCCGCAGCCCCAGCATTTT.

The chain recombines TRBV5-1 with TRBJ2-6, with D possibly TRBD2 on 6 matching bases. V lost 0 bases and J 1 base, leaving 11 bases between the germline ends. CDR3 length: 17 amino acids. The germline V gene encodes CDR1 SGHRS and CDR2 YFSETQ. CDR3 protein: CASSLDTGASGANVLTF. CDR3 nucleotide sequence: TGCGCCAGCAGCTTGGACACGGGAGCTTCTGGGGCCAACGTCCTGACTTTC.

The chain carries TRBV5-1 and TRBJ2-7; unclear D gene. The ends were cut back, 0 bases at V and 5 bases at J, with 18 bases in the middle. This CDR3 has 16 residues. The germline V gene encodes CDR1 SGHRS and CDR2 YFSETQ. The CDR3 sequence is CASSLAPLTPSHEQYF. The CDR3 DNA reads TGCGCCAGCAGCTTGGCACCCTTGACACCATCCCACGAGCAGTACTTC.

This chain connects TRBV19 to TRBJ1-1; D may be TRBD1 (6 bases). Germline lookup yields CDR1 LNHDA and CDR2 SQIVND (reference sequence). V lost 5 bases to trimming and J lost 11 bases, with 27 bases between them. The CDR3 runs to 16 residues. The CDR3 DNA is TGTGCCAGTAGTCCAGTTCGGGGGGGCAGGGATGGCGAGGCTTTCTTT. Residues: CASSPVRGGRDGEAFF.

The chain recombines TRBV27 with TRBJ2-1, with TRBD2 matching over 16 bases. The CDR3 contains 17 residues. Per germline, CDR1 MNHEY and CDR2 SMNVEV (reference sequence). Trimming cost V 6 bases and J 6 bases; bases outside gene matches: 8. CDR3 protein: CASRPGLAGGPPNEQFF. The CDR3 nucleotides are TGTGCCAGCAGGCCGGGACTAGCGGGAGGGCCCCCCAATGAGCAGTTCTTC.

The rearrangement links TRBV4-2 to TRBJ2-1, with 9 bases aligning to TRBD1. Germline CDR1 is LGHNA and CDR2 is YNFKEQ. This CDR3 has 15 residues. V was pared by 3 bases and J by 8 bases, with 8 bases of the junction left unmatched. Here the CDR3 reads CASSHEDRGSDEQFF. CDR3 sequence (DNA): TGTGCCAGCAGCCACGAAGACAGGGGGAGCGATGAGCAGTTCTTC.

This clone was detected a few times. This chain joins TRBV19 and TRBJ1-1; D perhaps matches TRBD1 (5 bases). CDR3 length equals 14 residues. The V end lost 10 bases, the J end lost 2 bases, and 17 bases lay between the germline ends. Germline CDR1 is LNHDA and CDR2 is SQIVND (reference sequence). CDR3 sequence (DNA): TGTGCCACCTCTCACGGGACTCTCAACACTGAAGCTTTCTTT. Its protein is CATSHGTLNTEAFF.

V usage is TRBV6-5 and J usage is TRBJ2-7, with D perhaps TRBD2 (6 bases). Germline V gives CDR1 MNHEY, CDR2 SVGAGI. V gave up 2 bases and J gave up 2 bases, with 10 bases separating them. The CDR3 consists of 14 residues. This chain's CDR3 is CASSYGGAAYEQYF. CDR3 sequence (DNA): TGTGCCAGCAGTTACGGAGGGGCAGCCTACGAGCAGTACTTC.

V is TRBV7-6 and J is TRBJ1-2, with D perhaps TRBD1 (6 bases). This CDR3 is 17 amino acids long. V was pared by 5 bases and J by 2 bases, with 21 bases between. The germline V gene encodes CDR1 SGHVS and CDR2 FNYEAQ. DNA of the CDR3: TGTGCCAGCAGCCCCGGGGGGCGAAAGGGCGGAAACTATGGCTACACCTTC. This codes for CASSPGGRKGGNYGYTF.

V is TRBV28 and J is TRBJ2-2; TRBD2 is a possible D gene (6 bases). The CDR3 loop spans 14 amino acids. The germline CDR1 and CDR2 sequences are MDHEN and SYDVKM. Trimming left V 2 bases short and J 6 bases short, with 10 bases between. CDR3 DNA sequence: TGTGCCAGCAGTTTAGCGGGGCCGTCCGGGGAGCTGTTTTTT. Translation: CASSLAGPSGELFF.

CDR3 protein: CASSQDRRNTEAFF. CDR3 in DNA: TGTGCCAGCAGTCAGGACAGACGGAACACTGAAGCTTTCTTT. The V gene is TRBV27, the J gene TRBJ1-1, with D perhaps matching TRBD1 (6 bases). The length of the CDR3 is 14 residues. Germline V gives CDR1 MNHEY, CDR2 SMNVEV (reference sequence). Trimming removed 5 bases from V and 1 base from J, with 11 bases in between.

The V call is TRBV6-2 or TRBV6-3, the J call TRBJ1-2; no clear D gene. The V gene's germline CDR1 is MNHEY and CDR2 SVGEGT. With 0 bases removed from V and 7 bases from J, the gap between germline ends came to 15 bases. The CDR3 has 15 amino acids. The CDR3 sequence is CASSYSSSPSGGYTF. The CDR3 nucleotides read TGTGCCAGCAGTTACTCGTCATCTCCTTCGGGTGGCTACACCTTC.

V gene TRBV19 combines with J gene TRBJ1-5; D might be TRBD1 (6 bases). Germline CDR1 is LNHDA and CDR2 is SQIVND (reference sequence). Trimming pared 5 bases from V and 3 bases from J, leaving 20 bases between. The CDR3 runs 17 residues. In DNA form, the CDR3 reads TGTGCCAGTAGTGCCACAGGGAGGATGGGGGACAATCAGCCCCAGCATTTT. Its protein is CASSATGRMGDNQPQHF.

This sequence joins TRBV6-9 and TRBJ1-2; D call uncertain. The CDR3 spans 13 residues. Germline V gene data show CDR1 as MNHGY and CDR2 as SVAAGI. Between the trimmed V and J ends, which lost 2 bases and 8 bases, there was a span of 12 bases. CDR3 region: CASSYDMGKGYTF. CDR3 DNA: TGTGCCAGCAGTTATGATATGGGGAAGGGCTACACCTTC.

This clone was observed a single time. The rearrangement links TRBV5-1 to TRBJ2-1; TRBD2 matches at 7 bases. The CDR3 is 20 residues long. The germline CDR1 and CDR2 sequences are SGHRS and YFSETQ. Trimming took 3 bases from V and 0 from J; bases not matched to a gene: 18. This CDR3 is CASSSPATRSGVSSYNEQFF. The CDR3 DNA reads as TGCGCCAGCAGCTCCCCAGCGACAAGAAGCGGGGTCAGCTCCTACAATGAGCAGTTCTTC.

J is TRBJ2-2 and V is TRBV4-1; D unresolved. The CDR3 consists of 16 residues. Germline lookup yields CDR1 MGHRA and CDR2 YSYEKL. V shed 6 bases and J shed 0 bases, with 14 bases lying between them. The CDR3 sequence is CASRPSNSANTGELFF. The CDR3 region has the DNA TGCGCCAGCAGACCCAGTAATAGTGCGAACACCGGGGAGCTGTTTTTT.

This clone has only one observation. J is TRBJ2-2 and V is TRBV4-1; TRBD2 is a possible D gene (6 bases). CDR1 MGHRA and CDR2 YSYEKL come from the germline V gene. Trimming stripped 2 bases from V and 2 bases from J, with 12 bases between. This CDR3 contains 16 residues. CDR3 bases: TGCGCCAGCAGCCAAACGGGAGTCTCCAACACCGGGGAGCTGTTTTTT. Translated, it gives CASSQTGVSNTGELFF.

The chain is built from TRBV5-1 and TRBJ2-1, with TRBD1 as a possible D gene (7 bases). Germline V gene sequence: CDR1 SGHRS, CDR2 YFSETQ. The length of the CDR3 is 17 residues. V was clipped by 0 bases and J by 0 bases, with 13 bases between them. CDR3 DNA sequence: TGCGCCAGCAGCTTGGGGGAGGCAGGGGGCTCCTACAATGAGCAGTTCTTC. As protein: CASSLGEAGGSYNEQFF.

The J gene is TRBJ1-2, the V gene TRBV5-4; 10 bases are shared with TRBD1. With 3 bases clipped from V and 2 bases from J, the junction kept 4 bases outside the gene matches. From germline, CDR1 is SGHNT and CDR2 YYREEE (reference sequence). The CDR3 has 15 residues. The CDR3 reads CASSWSGQGNYGYTF. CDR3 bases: TGTGCCAGCAGCTGGTCGGGACAGGGGAACTATGGCTACACCTTC.

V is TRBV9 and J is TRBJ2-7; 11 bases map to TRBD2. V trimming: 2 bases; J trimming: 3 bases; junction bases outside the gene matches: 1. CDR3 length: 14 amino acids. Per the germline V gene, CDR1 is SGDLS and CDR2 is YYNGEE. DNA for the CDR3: TGTGCCAGCAGCGTTGGGACTAGCGGCTACGAGCAGTACTTC. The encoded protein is CASSVGTSGYEQYF. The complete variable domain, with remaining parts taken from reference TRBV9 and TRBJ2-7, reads DSGVTQTPKHLITATGQRVTLRCSPRSGDLSVYWYQQSLDQGLQFLIQYYNGEERAKGNILERFSAQQFPDLHSELNLSSLELGDSALYFCASSVGTSGYEQYFGPGTRLTVT.